This is a list of T cell receptor beta chains from one sample in a study of early T cells in non-severe SARS-CoV-2 infection. TCRdb independently ran MiXCR on the 5' RACE reads; one entry per CDR3 protein. The sample lists roughly 120,000 distinct CDR3 sequences, just under 15% occurring once. Input material: whole blood. Receptors were obtained from an adult who was a healthcare worker with PCR-confirmed SARS-CoV-2 infection or an uninfected control (not recorded which). CDR3s include the opening cysteine and the closing phenylalanine or tryptophan. A D gene is named only where the DNA matches it firmly. Expanded clones get a size class; other rows say once, few or many, or leave the size out.

few	TRBD1	TRBJ1-5	TRBV20-1	CSAGGTGDQPQHF	TGCAGTGCCGGAGGGACAGGGGATCAGCCCCAGCATTTT
few	TRBD2	TRBJ2-1	TRBV20-1	CSAATSGAYNEQFF	TGCAGTGCCGCAACTAGCGGGGCATACAATGAGCAGTTCTTC
many	.	TRBJ2-7	TRBV12-5	CATAPDGSYEQYF	TGTGCTACAGCACCGGACGGTTCCTACGAGCAGTACTTC
.	.	TRBJ1-1	TRBV6-1	CASSDSGFTEAFF	TGTGCCAGCAGTGACTCAGGGTTCACTGAAGCTTTCTTT
few	TRBD2	TRBJ2-1	TRBV5-5	CASSLGWDPSGNEQFF	TGTGCCAGCAGCTTGGGGTGGGATCCTAGCGGAAATGAGCAGTTCTTC
few	.	TRBJ1-1	TRBV7-9	CASSLAQGRNTEAFF	TGTGCCAGCAGCTTAGCACAGGGTAGGAACACTGAAGCTTTCTTT
.	.	TRBJ2-3	TRBV20-1	CSVVSPPSDTQYF	TGCAGTGTCGTTTCGCCCCCCTCCGATACGCAGTATTTT
many	.	TRBJ2-5	TRBV7-9	CASTTSRTPQETQYF	TGTGCCAGCACCACCTCTAGGACACCGCAAGAGACCCAGTACTTC
.	.	TRBJ2-7	TRBV12-3/TRBV12-4	CASSLSDLEQYF	TGTGCCAGCAGTTTATCGGACTTGGAGCAGTACTTC
many	TRBD1	TRBJ1-6	TRBV18	CASSRDRDSPLHF	TGTGCCAGCTCACGGGACAGGGACTCACCCCTCCACTTT
.	TRBD2	TRBJ2-5	TRBV3-1	CASSQPTKRGPQETQYF	TGTGCCAGCAGCCAACCCACGAAGCGGGGCCCCCAAGAGACCCAGTACTTC
few	.	TRBJ2-7	TRBV3-1	CASARGHEQYF	TGTGCCAGCGCGAGAGGTCACGAGCAGTACTTC
few	.	TRBJ1-4	TRBV29-1	CSVYAGEKLFF	TGCAGCGTTTACGCGGGTGAAAAACTGTTTTTT
.	.	TRBJ1-2	TRBV30	CAWSAAGNYGYTF	TGTGCCTGGAGTGCCGCAGGGAACTATGGCTACACCTTC
.	.	TRBJ2-7	TRBV30	CAWKFPSSYEQYF	TGTGCCTGGAAGTTCCCGAGCTCCTACGAGCAGTACTTC
medium-sized	TRBD1	TRBJ2-1	TRBV29-1	CSAGEGAKFF	TGCAGCGCCGGCGAGGGGGCTAAGTTCTTC
.	.	TRBJ2-3	TRBV29-1	CSVVPFDSTDTQYF	TGCAGCGTTGTGCCCTTCGACAGCACAGATACGCAGTATTTT
few	.	TRBJ1-2	TRBV5-1	CASSLLRGKDGYTF	TGCGCCAGCAGCTTGCTTCGAGGAAAGGATGGCTACACCTTC
.	.	TRBJ1-5	TRBV7-9	CASSGEAGQPQHF	TGTGCCAGCAGCGGGGAGGCGGGGCAGCCCCAGCATTTT
.	.	TRBJ1-4	TRBV11-2	CASSFEGRRGEKLFF	TGTGCCAGCAGCTTTGAGGGGAGAAGGGGTGAAAAACTGTTTTTT
.	.	TRBJ2-7	TRBV5-1	CASSLGRGLSYEQYF	TGCGCCAGCAGCTTAGGAAGGGGCCTTTCCTACGAGCAGTACTTC
.	.	TRBJ1-1	TRBV2	CASRYGVNTEAFF	TGTGCCAGCAGGTATGGAGTGAACACTGAAGCTTTCTTT
.	.	TRBJ2-1	TRBV7-2	CASSWVSSYNEQFF	TGTGCCAGCAGCTGGGTTTCAAGCTACAATGAGCAGTTCTTC
many	.	TRBJ1-2	TRBV2	CASSEGGRRNNYGYTF	TGTGCCAGCAGTGAAGGGGGGCGACGGAATAACTATGGCTACACCTTC
many	.	TRBJ2-5	TRBV4-2	CASSQGRETQYF	TGTGCCAGCAGCCAAGGAAGAGAGACCCAGTACTTC
.	TRBD1	TRBJ1-2	TRBV6-1	CASSEVWEQGRTF	TGTGCCAGCAGTGAAGTTTGGGAACAGGGGCGCACCTTC
few	.	TRBJ1-4	TRBV2	CASSLTVGEKLFF	TGTGCCAGCAGCCTGACAGTGGGTGAAAAACTGTTTTTT
few	.	TRBJ2-3	TRBV12-3/TRBV12-4	CASSLMQNTDTQYF	TGTGCCAGCAGTTTAATGCAGAACACAGATACGCAGTATTTT
few	TRBD2	TRBJ2-3	TRBV7-9	CASSSRASGVSTDTQYF	TGTGCCAGCAGCTCCCGGGCTAGCGGGGTTAGCACAGATACGCAGTATTTT
few	.	TRBJ2-1	TRBV7-9	CASSWGNYNEQFF	TGTGCCAGCAGCTGGGGTAATTACAATGAGCAGTTCTTC
few	.	TRBJ1-2	TRBV6-6	CASSSTGRGYGYTF	TGTGCCAGCAGTTCTACAGGGAGGGGCTATGGCTACACCTTC
once	TRBD2	TRBJ2-3	TRBV11-3	CASSLEGTSGGEDTQYF	TGTGCCAGCAGCTTAGAAGGGACTAGCGGGGGGGAAGATACGCAGTATTTT
few	TRBD2	TRBJ2-5	TRBV12-3/TRBV12-4	CASRPPGGNPWETQYF	TGTGCCAGCAGGCCCCCCGGGGGGAACCCTTGGGAGACCCAGTACTTC
few	.	TRBJ1-1	TRBV10-3	CAISGRENTEAFF	TGTGCCATCAGTGGTCGGGAGAACACTGAAGCTTTCTTT
many	.	TRBJ2-6	TRBV11-2	CASTHSRARLRGANVLTF	TGTGCCAGCACCCACAGCCGGGCGAGGTTGCGGGGGGCCAACGTCCTGACTTTC
.	TRBD2	TRBJ2-3	TRBV10-3	CAASQSSGGSTDTQYF	TGTGCCGCTTCCCAATCTAGCGGGGGATCCACAGATACGCAGTATTTT
few	.	TRBJ2-7	TRBV4-1	CASSQDISETYEQYF	TGCGCCAGCAGCCAAGATATTAGCGAAACCTACGAGCAGTACTTC
.	TRBD1	TRBJ2-3	TRBV29-1	CSGGTASTDTQYF	TGCAGCGGTGGGACAGCGAGCACAGATACGCAGTATTTT
few	.	TRBJ2-1	TRBV10-3	CAIGPGQQPSNEQFF	TGTGCCATCGGCCCAGGGCAGCAGCCCTCCAATGAGCAGTTCTTC
.	TRBD2	TRBJ2-7	TRBV27	CASSQIGGVFYEQYF	TGTGCCAGCAGCCAGATCGGGGGGGTGTTCTACGAGCAGTACTTC
few	.	TRBJ1-1	TRBV21-1	CASSNGGGKTEAFF	TGTGCCAGCAGCAATGGGGGAGGGAAGACTGAAGCTTTCTTT
few	.	TRBJ2-1	TRBV3-1	CASSQDFGNEQRNEQFF	TGTGCCAGCAGCCAAGATTTTGGGAACGAACAGCGCAATGAGCAGTTCTTC
few	.	TRBJ1-1	TRBV30	CAWMGLMNTEAFF	TGTGCCTGGATGGGGCTGATGAACACTGAAGCTTTCTTT
few	TRBD1	TRBJ2-7	TRBV12-3/TRBV12-4	CASSKTGGSYEQYF	TGTGCCAGCAGTAAAACAGGGGGCTCCTACGAGCAGTACTTC
.	.	TRBJ2-7	TRBV5-6	CASSLGRRYEQYF	TGTGCCAGCAGCTTGGGACGCCGCTACGAGCAGTACTTC
many	.	TRBJ2-7	TRBV30	CAWSVIGYEQYF	TGTGCCTGGAGTGTTATTGGATACGAGCAGTACTTC
few	TRBD2	TRBJ2-5	TRBV7-2	CASSLAASGGQETQYF	TGTGCCAGCAGCTTAGCGGCTAGCGGGGGGCAAGAGACCCAGTACTTC
many	.	TRBJ2-5	TRBV7-6	CASSSTGKETQYF	TGTGCCAGCAGCTCTACTGGTAAAGAGACCCAGTACTTC
few	.	TRBJ1-3	TRBV12-3/TRBV12-4	CASAVRSGNTIYF	TGTGCCAGCGCTGTACGCTCTGGAAACACCATATATTTT
.	TRBD2	TRBJ2-7	TRBV5-1	CASSALLAEDEQYF	TGCGCCAGCAGCGCCTTACTAGCGGAGGACGAGCAGTACTTC
few	.	TRBJ2-7	TRBV10-3	CAIGFGGEQYF	TGTGCCATAGGATTCGGGGGCGAGCAGTACTTC
.	.	TRBJ2-7	TRBV6-5	CASSSLGTRLQYF	TGTGCCAGCAGTTCTCTGGGTACCCGTCTGCAGTACTTC
.	.	TRBJ2-3	TRBV7-3	CASSSGRGASTDTQYF	TGTGCCAGCAGCTCTGGACGAGGCGCTAGCACAGATACGCAGTATTTT